The 32 T cell receptor beta chains listed next were all sequenced from one sample in a study of shared clonotypes between healthy human individuals (TCRdb year 2020). The library was produced with the immunoSEQ multiplex PCR assay. The clones in this table, taken by TCRdb from immuneACCESS, are in-frame only. Not every clone is retained; where verified, under half of the shortfall comes from an unresolved V gene, and the cause of the rest is unknown. This sample is represented by hundreds of thousands of clones; roughly 72% of them were singletons. Jointly, the top ten make up 1.5% to 2% of the sample. Input material: memory CD4+ T cells sorted from blood. The sample's cell subset or site, from its label and the paper: CD45RA-negative fraction. Receptors originate from a woman aged 30 to 39 in good health.

The CDR3, as DNA: TGTGCCAGTGAGAATTTACTCGGGACTGAAGCTTTCTTT. It translates to CASENLLGTEAFF. The chain couples TRBV19 to TRBJ1-1, with D unclear. The germline V gene has CDR1 LNHDA and CDR2 SQIVND (reference sequence). CDR3 length: 13 residues. Trimming pared 8 bases from V and 5 bases from J, leaving 15 bases between.

The V and J genes are TRBV5-6 and TRBJ2-2, with D possibly matching TRBD2 (6 bases). Trimming left V 2 bases short and J 5 bases short, with 13 bases between. Germline CDR1 is SGHDT and CDR2 is YYEEEE. The length of the CDR3 is 15 residues. CDR3 sequence: CASSLGGSGTGELFF. As DNA, the CDR3 is TGTGCCAGCAGCTTAGGAGGGAGCGGTACCGGGGAGCTGTTTTTT.

In the case of this clone: This probably arose from a read error, given a far larger clone one base away. The V and J genes are TRBV28 and TRBJ2-1, with TRBD1 identical over 10 bases. Germline CDR1 MDHEN, CDR2 SYDVKM. V trimming: 4 bases; J trimming: 4 bases; junction bases outside the gene matches: 4. This CDR3 contains 15 residues. DNA of the CDR3: TGTGCCAGCAGTTCCGGGACAGGGGATTACAATGAGCAGTTCTTC. Translating it yields CASSSGTGDYNEQFF.

With regard to this clone: Different DNA sequences within this sample yield the same CDR3. The gene calls are TRBV5-1 and TRBJ2-1; TRBD2 agrees at 8 bases. Germline V gene data show CDR1 as SGHRS and CDR2 as YFSETQ. Unmatched junction bases numbered 2, after V lost 0 bases and J lost 3 bases. The CDR3 runs to 15 residues. This CDR3 reads CASSLATSGYNEQFF. The CDR3 DNA is TGCGCCAGCAGCTTGGCCACTAGCGGCTACAATGAGCAGTTCTTC. Filled out from reference TRBV5-1 and TRBJ2-1, the complete variable domain reads KAGVTQTPRYLIKTRGQQVTLSCSPISGHRSVSWYQQTPGQGLQFLFEYFSETQRNKGNFPGRFSGRQFSNSRSEMNVSTLELGDSALYLCASSLATSGYNEQFFGPGTRLTVL.

The chain recombines TRBV15 with TRBJ2-7, with 11 bases aligning to TRBD2. Germline-derived CDR1 and CDR2 are LNHNV and YYDKDF (reference sequence). This CDR3 has 13 amino acids. Trimming took 7 bases from V and 2 from J; bases not matched to a gene: 1. CDR3 nucleotide sequence: TGTGCCACCAAACTAGCGGGAGCCTACGAGCAGTACTTC. It yields the protein CATKLAGAYEQYF.

This clone was seen repeatedly, ten times or more. The chain uses TRBV7-6 and TRBJ2-7, with TRBD2 identical over 7 bases. After removal of 5 bases from V and 7 bases from J, the junction contained 11 bases not matched to a gene. Germline V lookup: CDR1 SGHVS, CDR2 FNYEAQ. The CDR3 length is 14 residues. CDR3 sequence reads: CASSPRGEIREQYF. In DNA form, the CDR3 reads TGTGCCAGCAGCCCTCGGGGGGAGATTCGGGAGCAGTACTTC.

The J gene is TRBJ2-2, the V gene TRBV6-4; no clear D gene. The V end was cut by 0 bases, the J end by 7 bases, with 6 bases between. This CDR3 spans 13 amino acids. CDR1 MRHNA and CDR2 SNTAGT come from the germline V gene. CDR3 DNA sequence: TGTGCCAGCAGTGACTCCAGCATCGGGGAGCTGTTTTTT. This encodes CASSDSSIGELFF.

This clone was found a few times. The DNA of the CDR3 is TGTGCCAGCAGCTCTAATTACGGCTCCTACGAGCAGTACTTC. Its protein product is CASSSNYGSYEQYF. The rearrangement links TRBV11-2 to TRBJ2-7; no reliable D call. There are 14 residues in the CDR3. Trimming cost V 4 bases and J 0 bases, with 10 bases left between them. Looked up from germline, CDR1 is SGHAT and CDR2 is FQNNGV.

This chain uses TRBV19 with TRBJ1-5; D call uncertain. This CDR3 region has 14 residues. Trimming left V 9 bases short and J 0 bases short, with 12 bases between. Germline assignment: CDR1 LNHDA and CDR2 SQIVND (reference sequence). CDR3 DNA sequence: TGTGCCAGCACACCCGTTAATAGCAATCAGCCCCAGCATTTT. This codes for CASTPVNSNQPQHF.

V and J are TRBV7-9 and TRBJ1-2; D possibly corresponds to TRBD1 (5 bases). Trimming stripped 5 bases from V and 4 bases from J, with 14 bases between. This CDR3 is 14 amino acids long. Germline lookup yields CDR1 SEHNR and CDR2 FQNEAQ (reference sequence). CDR3 sequence (DNA): TGTGCCAGCAGCCGACGGGACCGCTCCTATGGCTACACCTTC. It codes for CASSRRDRSYGYTF.

In its sample, this clone was seen once. The CDR3: CASILQGTGNTGELFF. CDR3 DNA sequence: TGTGCCAGCATCCTCCAAGGGACTGGAAACACCGGGGAGCTGTTTTTT. The chain has TRBV2 and TRBJ2-2, with a weak D call TRBD2 (6 bases). Germline lookup yields CDR1 SNHLY and CDR2 FYNNEI. This CDR3 comprises 16 residues. V was cut by 7 bases and J by 2 bases, with 17 bases left in between.

V and J are TRBV28 and TRBJ1-2; D not certain. From germline, CDR1 is MDHEN and CDR2 SYDVKM. Trimming removed 3 bases at V and 2 bases at J, with 7 bases between. This CDR3 has 13 residues. The CDR3 protein is CASSLVRNYGYTF. CDR3 nucleotide sequence: TGTGCCAGCAGTTTGGTACGGAACTATGGCTACACCTTC.

The chain recombines TRBV10-3 with TRBJ2-4, with D possibly being TRBD1 (6 bases). V was cut by 3 bases and J by 0 bases, with 18 bases left in between. CDR1 is ENHRY and CDR2 is SYGVKD in the germline V gene. The CDR3 consists of 18 residues. CDR3: CAISEGTLKHRAKNIQYF. DNA for the CDR3: TGTGCCATCAGTGAAGGGACACTTAAGCACCGAGCCAAAAACATTCAGTACTTC.

This chain joins TRBV7-6 and TRBJ2-7, with no clear D. This CDR3 has 17 residues. Germline CDR1 and CDR2: SGHVS and FNYEAQ. Trimming removed 2 bases from V and 7 bases from J, with 24 bases in between. CDR3 region: CASSLSTDSIRAQEQYF. CDR3 bases: TGTGCCAGCAGCTTATCAACAGACTCGATTCGTGCCCAGGAGCAGTACTTC.

The chain recombines TRBV19 with TRBJ1-2, with TRBD1 matching over 11 bases. The J segment lost 8 bases and the V segment lost 3 bases, leaving 11 bases of the junction unmatched. Germline V lookup: CDR1 LNHDA, CDR2 SQIVND (reference sequence). The CDR3 covers 16 residues. The chain's CDR3 is CASSIRGQGATYGYTF. DNA for the CDR3: TGTGCCAGTAGTATCCGAGGACAGGGGGCGACATACGGCTACACCTTC.

CDR3 region: CASSIIGDGGTFSGNTIYF. CDR3 DNA sequence: TGTGCCAGTAGTATAATCGGCGACGGCGGAACCTTCTCTGGAAACACCATATATTTT. The V and J genes are TRBV19 and TRBJ1-3, with unresolved D. The CDR3 has 19 amino acids. Germline V gives CDR1 LNHDA, CDR2 SQIVND (reference sequence). Trimming pared 2 bases from V and 0 bases from J, leaving 20 bases between.

The chain combines TRBV7-2 with TRBJ1-2, with 8 bases aligning to TRBD1. The CDR3 spans 14 residues. The V segment lost 5 bases and the J segment 7 bases; nucleotides outside the gene matches: 9. Germline V gene lookup returns CDR1 SGHTA and CDR2 FQGNSA. CDR3: CASSQDRVKGGYTF. The CDR3 region has the DNA TGTGCCAGCAGCCAGGACAGGGTTAAGGGTGGCTACACCTTC.

The CDR3 spells CASSLSRTSGPQETQYF. The DNA of the CDR3 is TGTGCCAGCAGCCTATCGAGGACTAGCGGGCCGCAAGAGACCCAGTACTTC. The gene calls are TRBV7-2 and TRBJ2-5; 11 bases map to TRBD2. Germline CDR1 SGHTA, CDR2 FQGNSA. V shed 5 bases and J 2 bases; nucleotides not matched to a gene: 10. This CDR3 spans 17 amino acids.

This chain uses TRBV7-2 with TRBJ1-2; the match to TRBD1 covers 10 bases. The CDR3 is 16 residues long. J was trimmed by 10 bases and V by 5 bases; bases with no gene match: 16. Looked up from germline, CDR1 is SGHTA and CDR2 is FQGNSA. The CDR3 DNA reads TGTGCCAGCAGCCGTACCGGGACAGGGGAAAGTCAGGCCTACACCTTC. The encoded protein is CASSRTGTGESQAYTF.

The chain recombines TRBV5-1 with TRBJ2-7; tentative D call: TRBD1 (5 bases). The CDR3 length is 15 residues. Between the trimmed V and J ends, which lost 0 bases and 2 bases, there was a span of 12 bases. Germline lookup yields CDR1 SGHRS and CDR2 YFSETQ. Written as DNA, the CDR3 is TGCGCCAGCAGCTTGGACGGCAGGGCTGCCTACGAGCAGTACTTC. The encoded protein is CASSLDGRAAYEQYF.

This clone has only one observation. This sequence joins TRBV19 and TRBJ1-2, with 8 nucleotides matching TRBD1. The CDR3 sequence is 15 residues long. Per the germline V gene, CDR1 is LNHDA and CDR2 is SQIVND (reference sequence). The V segment lost 4 bases and the J segment 4 bases; nucleotides outside the gene matches: 8. The CDR3 DNA reads TGTGCCAGTAGTACTGAACAGGGGGGAATCTATGGCTACACCTTC. Translating it yields CASSTEQGGIYGYTF.

This clone has only a few counts. V and J are TRBV28 and TRBJ2-7; maybe TRBD1 (5 bases). The germline V and J ends were trimmed by 10 bases and 2 bases, with 15 bases remaining between them. Germline lookup yields CDR1 MDHEN and CDR2 SYDVKM. There are 13 residues in the CDR3. For the CDR3, the DNA is TGTGCCACCCGGACACTGAGTCCCTACGAGCAGTACTTC. Its protein product is CATRTLSPYEQYF.

V gene TRBV4-2 combines with J gene TRBJ2-3, with D perhaps TRBD2 (5 bases). Germline V lookup: CDR1 LGHNA, CDR2 YNFKEQ. The CDR3 loop spans 14 amino acids. The V end lost 4 bases, the J end lost 2 bases, and 10 bases lay between the germline ends. The CDR3 region has the DNA TGTGCCAGCAGCCGAAGACGGGACACAGATACGCAGTATTTT. This codes for CASSRRRDTDTQYF.

This clone was counted only a few times. V gene TRBV11-3 combines with J gene TRBJ2-7; D ambiguous. Germline CDR1 is SGHNT and CDR2 is YENEEA. The CDR3 contains 17 residues. Trimming removed 2 bases at V and 3 bases at J, with 20 bases between. In DNA, the CDR3 is TGTGCCAGCAGCTTAAGTAACGGTCACCAAAGTAGCTACGAGCAGTACTTC. Its translation: CASSLSNGHQSSYEQYF.

This clone was observed at least ten times. This rearrangement joins TRBV28 to TRBJ1-5; no reliable D call. Germline CDR1 is MDHEN and CDR2 is SYDVKM. The CDR3 covers 15 residues. With 5 bases removed from V and 7 bases from J, the gap between germline ends came to 18 bases. The CDR3 is CASSPGELGGQPQHF. CDR3 nucleotide sequence: TGTGCCAGCAGTCCTGGTGAACTGGGCGGCCAGCCCCAGCATTTT.

The sample holds a few counts of this clone. The chain recombines TRBV18 with TRBJ2-1, with 11 bases that match TRBD2. The ends lost 3 bases at V and 4 bases at J; junction bases unmatched: 8. There are 17 residues in the CDR3. Germline V gives CDR1 KGHSH, CDR2 LQKENI. In DNA form, the CDR3 reads TGTGCCAGCTCACCGCAAGCTAGCGGGGGGACTTACAATGAGCAGTTCTTC. Encoded protein: CASSPQASGGTYNEQFF.

This clone was seen only a few times. This chain links TRBV6-8 with TRBJ2-2; 7 bases line up with TRBD2. CDR1 MNHGY and CDR2 SAAAGT come from the germline V gene. The junction had 7 bases not matched to a gene; V was cut back by 0 bases and J by 3 bases. The CDR3 sequence is 17 residues long. CDR3 protein: CASSYSLTSAYTGELFF. The CDR3 DNA reads as TGTGCCAGCAGTTACTCCCTTACTAGCGCCTACACCGGGGAGCTGTTTTTT.

The J gene is TRBJ2-5, the V gene TRBV28; D is uncertain. V dropped 2 bases and J dropped 7 bases, with 20 bases sitting between them. The CDR3 loop spans 16 amino acids. Germline values: CDR1 MDHEN, CDR2 SYDVKM. The chain's CDR3 is CASSLRSAVGWGTQYF. The CDR3 DNA follows: TGTGCCAGCAGTTTACGGTCGGCGGTTGGATGGGGGACCCAGTACTTC.

A word on this clone: This likely stems from a read error, as it lies one base from a far larger clone. Other DNA sequences from this sample encode an identical CDR3 as well. The chain joins TRBV5-1 to TRBJ2-7, with D possibly matching TRBD2 (6 bases). Germline CDR1 and CDR2: SGHRS and YFSETQ. The CDR3 covers 15 residues. The V and J ends lost 0 bases and 3 bases respectively, with 13 bases between them. CDR3 region: CASSLGDRDFYEQYF. The CDR3, as DNA: TGCGCCAGCAGCTTGGGGGATAGGGACTTCTACGAGCAGTACTTC.

The V and J genes are TRBV28 and TRBJ1-6, with TRBD1 matching 7 bases. The germline V gene encodes CDR1 MDHEN and CDR2 SYDVKM. With 5 bases clipped from V and 9 bases from J, the junction kept 7 bases outside the gene matches. The CDR3 totals 14 residues. The CDR3 is CASSNRGMGSPLHF. CDR3 DNA: TGTGCCAGCAGTAACAGGGGCATGGGTTCACCCCTCCACTTT.

The chain has TRBV2 and TRBJ2-1; 10 bases are a match to TRBD2. This CDR3 spans 15 amino acids. Germline V gene sequence: CDR1 SNHLY, CDR2 FYNNEI. After removal of 7 bases from V and 7 bases from J, the junction contained 10 bases not matched to a gene. In nucleotides, the CDR3 is TGTGCCAGCACCACCCTAGCGGGAGCGGGTAATGAGCAGTTCTTC. Protein product: CASTTLAGAGNEQFF.

The V gene is TRBV2, the J gene TRBJ1-1, with no clear D. The CDR3 contains 15 residues. The V and J ends lost 10 bases and 1 base respectively, with 19 bases between them. CDR1 is SNHLY and CDR2 is FYNNEI in the germline V gene. Written as DNA, the CDR3 is TGTGCCACCATGGCCGAGGGCGCGACGAACACTGAAGCTTTCTTT. Its protein is CATMAEGATNTEAFF.